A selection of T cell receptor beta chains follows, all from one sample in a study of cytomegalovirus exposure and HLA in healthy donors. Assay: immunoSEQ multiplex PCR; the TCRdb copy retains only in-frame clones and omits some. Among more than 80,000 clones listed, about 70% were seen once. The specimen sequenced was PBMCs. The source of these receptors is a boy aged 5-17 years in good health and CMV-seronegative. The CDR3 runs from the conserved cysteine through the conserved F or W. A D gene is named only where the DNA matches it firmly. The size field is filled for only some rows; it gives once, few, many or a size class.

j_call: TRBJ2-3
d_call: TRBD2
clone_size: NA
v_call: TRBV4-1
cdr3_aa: CASSQAPSSGSWDTQYF
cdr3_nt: TGCGCCAGCAGCCAAGCCCCATCTAGCGGGAGCTGGGATACGCAGTATTTT

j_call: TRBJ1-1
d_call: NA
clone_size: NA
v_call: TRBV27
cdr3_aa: CASSLRGGWRDTEAFF
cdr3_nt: TGTGCCAGCAGTTTAAGGGGAGGCTGGAGGGACACTGAAGCTTTCTTT

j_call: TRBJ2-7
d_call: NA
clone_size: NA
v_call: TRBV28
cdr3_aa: CASSLGGSGEQYF
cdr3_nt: TGTGCCAGCAGTTTAGGAGGGTCGGGGGAGCAGTACTTC

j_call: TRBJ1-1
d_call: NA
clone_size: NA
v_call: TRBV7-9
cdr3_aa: CASSQKRYSPNTEAFF
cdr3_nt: TGTGCCAGCAGCCAAAAGCGATATTCCCCGAACACTGAAGCTTTCTTT

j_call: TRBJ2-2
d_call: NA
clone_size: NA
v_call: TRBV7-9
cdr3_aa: CASSFPILVAGELFF
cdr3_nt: TGTGCCAGCAGCTTCCCCATACTGGTGGCCGGGGAGCTGTTTTTT

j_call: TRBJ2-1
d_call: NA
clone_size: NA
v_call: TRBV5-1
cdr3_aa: CASSSQGLLPHEQFF
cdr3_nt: TGCGCCAGCAGCTCACAGGGACTATTGCCCCATGAGCAGTTCTTC

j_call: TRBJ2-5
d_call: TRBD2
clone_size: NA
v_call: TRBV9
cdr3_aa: CASSLGTSGNGETQYF
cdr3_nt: TGTGCCAGCAGCCTGGGGACTAGCGGGAACGGGGAGACCCAGTACTTC

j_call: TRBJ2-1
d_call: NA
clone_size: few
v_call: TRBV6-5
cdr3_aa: CASSRQDGIYNEQFF
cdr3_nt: TGTGCCAGCAGTCGCCAGGACGGGATATACAATGAGCAGTTCTTC

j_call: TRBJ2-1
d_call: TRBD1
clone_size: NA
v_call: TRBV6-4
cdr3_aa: CASSRTGQGSYNEQFF
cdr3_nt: TGTGCCAGCAGTCGAACGGGACAGGGTTCCTACAATGAGCAGTTCTTC

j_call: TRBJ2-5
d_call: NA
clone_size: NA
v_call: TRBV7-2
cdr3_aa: CASSLKRSVETQYF
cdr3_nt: TGTGCCAGCAGCTTAAAACGGAGCGTGGAGACCCAGTACTTC

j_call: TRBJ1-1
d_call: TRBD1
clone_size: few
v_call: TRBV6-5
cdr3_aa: CASSRGTGVNTEAFF
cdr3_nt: TGTGCCAGCAGTCGGGGAACAGGGGTGAACACTGAAGCTTTCTTT

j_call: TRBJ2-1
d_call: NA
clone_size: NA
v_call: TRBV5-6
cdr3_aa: CASSHPRGPIHNEQFF
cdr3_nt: TGTGCCAGCAGCCATCCTCGTGGGCCGATACACAATGAGCAGTTCTTC

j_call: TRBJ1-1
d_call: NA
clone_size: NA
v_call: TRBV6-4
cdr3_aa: CASSDSQVAKNTEAFF
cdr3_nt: TGTGCCAGCAGTGACTCCCAGGTGGCGAAGAACACTGAAGCTTTCTTT

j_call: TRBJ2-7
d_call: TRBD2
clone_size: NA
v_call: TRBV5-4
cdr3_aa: CASSGTSGRTGYEQYF
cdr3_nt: TGTGCCAGCAGCGGGACTAGCGGGAGGACAGGCTACGAGCAGTACTTC

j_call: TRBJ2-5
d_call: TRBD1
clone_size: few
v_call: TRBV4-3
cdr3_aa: CASSQDSRQGGLETQYF
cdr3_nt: TGCGCCAGCAGCCAGGACTCAAGACAGGGGGGTTTGGAGACCCAGTACTTC

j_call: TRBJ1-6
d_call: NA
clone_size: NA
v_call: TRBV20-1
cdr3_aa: CSASDSLSLHF
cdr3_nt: TGCAGTGCCTCGGACAGTTTGTCTCTCCACTTT

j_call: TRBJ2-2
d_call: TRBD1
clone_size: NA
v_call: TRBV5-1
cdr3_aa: CASSPSGTGVSTGELFF
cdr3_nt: TGCGCCAGCAGCCCCTCCGGGACAGGGGTCAGCACCGGGGAGCTGTTTTTT

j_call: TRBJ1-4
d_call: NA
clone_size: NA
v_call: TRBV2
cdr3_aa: CASSEGQGDEKLFF
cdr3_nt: TGTGCCAGCAGTGAGGGGCAGGGCGACGAAAAACTGTTTTTT

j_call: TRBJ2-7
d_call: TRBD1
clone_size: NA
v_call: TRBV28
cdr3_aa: CASSSGTGLKYEQYF
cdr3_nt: TGTGCCAGCAGTTCCGGGACAGGGTTAAAATACGAGCAGTACTTC

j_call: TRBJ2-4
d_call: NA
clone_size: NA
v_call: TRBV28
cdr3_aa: CASSGQGNIQYF
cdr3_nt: TGTGCCAGCAGTGGGCAGGGCAACATTCAGTACTTC

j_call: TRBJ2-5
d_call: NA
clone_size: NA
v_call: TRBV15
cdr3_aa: CATSRDLDRGTQYF
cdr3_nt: TGTGCCACCAGCAGAGATCTGGACCGGGGGACCCAGTACTTC

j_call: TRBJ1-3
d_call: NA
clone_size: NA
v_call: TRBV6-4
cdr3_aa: CASSVPGAISGNTIYF
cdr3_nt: TGTGCCAGCAGTGTACCAGGGGCGATCTCTGGAAACACCATATATTTT

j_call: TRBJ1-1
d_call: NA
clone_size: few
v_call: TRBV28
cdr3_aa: CASSLPSMNTEAFF
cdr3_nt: TGTGCCAGCAGTTTACCCAGTATGAACACTGAAGCTTTCTTT